This is a list of T cell receptor beta chains from one sample in a study of beta chain features in type 1 diabetes. Assay: immunoSEQ multiplex PCR; the TCRdb copy retains only in-frame clones and omits some. The sample lists about 450,000 clones, about an eighth occurring once. Input material: naive CD4+ T cells from blood. The receptors were gathered from a woman between 18 and 29 years old in good health. Each CDR3 is given with its conserved first and last residue. The D gene is left open where the match is weak. Not all rows give a size; the values are once, few, many and, for expanded clones, a class.

j_gene,v_gene,d_gene,abundance,CDR3nt,CDR3aa
TRBJ2-7,TRBV6-6,NA,NA,TGTGCCAGCAGTTACTCGAGTTGGGGCCCCTACGAGCAGTACTTC,CASSYSSWGPYEQYF
TRBJ2-4,TRBV4-3,NA,few,TGCGCCAGCAGCCTCCACGGAGCACAGTCCGGGAACATTCAGTACTTC,CASSLHGAQSGNIQYF
TRBJ2-1,TRBV30,NA,NA,TGTGCCTGGAGAAAAGGGCTGGGCTCCTACAATGAGCAGTTCTTC,CAWRKGLGSYNEQFF
TRBJ2-1,TRBV11-3,NA,few,TGTGCCAGCAGCTCCGGGACTCCGTCCTACAATGAGCAGTTCTTC,CASSSGTPSYNEQFF
TRBJ2-3,TRBV7-2,TRBD1,few,TGTGCCAGCAGCCGGGACAGAAGCACAGATACGCAGTATTTT,CASSRDRSTDTQYF
TRBJ1-2,TRBV28,NA,few,TGTGCCAGCAGAAAACAGGGCCCCTATGGCTACACCTTC,CASRKQGPYGYTF
TRBJ2-1,TRBV7-2,NA,NA,TGTGCCAGCAGCTTAAACCGGGGAGACGACCAGTTCTTC,CASSLNRGDDQFF
TRBJ2-5,TRBV28,TRBD1,NA,TGTGCCAGCAGTCTTGGGACAGAAGAGACCCAGTACTTC,CASSLGTEETQYF
TRBJ2-4,TRBV28,NA,NA,TGTGCCAGCAGTTTAATTGGGACGTTAAACTCCAAAAACATTCAGTACTTC,CASSLIGTLNSKNIQYF
TRBJ2-1,TRBV4-3,NA,few,TGCGCCAGCAGCCTATATAACGGGGGGCACTACAATGAGCAGTTCTTC,CASSLYNGGHYNEQFF
TRBJ2-1,TRBV28,NA,few,TGTGCCAGCAGTCCCCCGGGGCAGACAGGGTTCTTC,CASSPPGQTGFF
TRBJ1-6,TRBV9,NA,NA,TGTGCCAGCAGCGGGGGTGGGAGGGGTAATTCACCCCTCCACTTT,CASSGGGRGNSPLHF
TRBJ2-4,TRBV9,TRBD1,few,TGTGCCAGCAGCGTAGGGACCGACAGGGGAGCCAAAAACATTCAGTACTTC,CASSVGTDRGAKNIQYF
TRBJ1-4,TRBV7-9,NA,NA,TGTGCCAGCAGTCCTAAGACAACTAATGAAAAACTGTTTTTT,CASSPKTTNEKLFF
TRBJ2-1,TRBV30,TRBD2,NA,TGTGCCTGGAGTAGCGGGAGGGCCCCTTACAATGAGCAGTTCTTC,CAWSSGRAPYNEQFF
TRBJ1-2,TRBV19,TRBD1,NA,TGTGCCAGTAGTTCCTTCGACAGGGCGAACTATGGCTACACCTTC,CASSSFDRANYGYTF
TRBJ2-6,TRBV4-2,NA,few,TGTGCCAGCAGCCAAGACACGGGTTGGGCCAACGTCCTGACTTTC,CASSQDTGWANVLTF
TRBJ2-4,TRBV9,NA,few,TGTGCCAGCAACAAATTGGGCGACCTCAAAAACATTCAGTACTTC,CASNKLGDLKNIQYF
TRBJ2-3,TRBV5-1,TRBD1,few,TGCGCCAGCAGCTTGGGCGGACAGGGTGGAAATACGCAGTATTTT,CASSLGGQGGNTQYF
TRBJ2-5,TRBV7-9,NA,few,TGTGCCAGCAGCTCATCGCGGGCAGTAGAGACCCAGTACTTC,CASSSSRAVETQYF
TRBJ2-3,TRBV29-1,NA,few,TGCAGCGTTGAAACACAGGGCTCGGGGACGCAGTATTTT,CSVETQGSGTQYF
TRBJ1-1,TRBV7-2,NA,few,TGTGCCAGCAGCCGGGGACAGAACACTGAAGCTTTCTTT,CASSRGQNTEAFF
TRBJ2-5,TRBV30,TRBD2,NA,TGTGCCTGGAGTGTTGGTAGCGGGAGTAGGAAGACCCAGTACTTC,CAWSVGSGSRKTQYF
TRBJ2-1,TRBV23-1,NA,NA,TGCGCCAGCAACCCCCTACAGGGAAGCTCCTACAATGAGCAGTTCTTC,CASNPLQGSSYNEQFF
TRBJ2-1,TRBV18,TRBD1,few,TGTGCCAGCTCACCACCGGGACAGGGGGGAAATGAGCAGTTCTTC,CASSPPGQGGNEQFF
TRBJ2-7,TRBV4-2,NA,few,TGTGCCAGCAGCCAAGATCCGAGGACTACCTACGAGCAGTACTTC,CASSQDPRTTYEQYF
TRBJ1-2,TRBV30,NA,NA,TGTGCCTGGGAAGGGTTGACGGGACACAGCTATGGCTACACCTTC,CAWEGLTGHSYGYTF
TRBJ2-1,TRBV6-1,TRBD1,NA,TGTGCCAGCAGTGATTCAGGGGGCGCGGTCAATGAGCAGTTCTTC,CASSDSGGAVNEQFF
TRBJ2-6,TRBV5-1,NA,NA,TGCGCCAGCACACAGGCCTTGGGGGCCAACGTCCTGACTTTC,CASTQALGANVLTF
TRBJ2-7,TRBV5-1,NA,few,TGCGCCAGCAGCTCGACCTACGAGCAGTACTTC,CASSSTYEQYF
TRBJ2-5,TRBV4-1,TRBD2,few,TGCGCCAGCAGCTACCACGGGAGGGGCTCCCAAGAGACCCAGTACTTC,CASSYHGRGSQETQYF
TRBJ2-4,TRBV14,TRBD1,once,TGTGCCAGCAGCCAAGAGTGGACAGGGCTAAAAAACATTCAGTACTTC,CASSQEWTGLKNIQYF
TRBJ1-6,TRBV14,TRBD1,many,TGTGCCAGCAGCCATGACAGGGGCTCACCCCTCCACTTT,CASSHDRGSPLHF
TRBJ2-2,TRBV6-5,NA,few,TGTGCCAGCAGCCCGCTCCACACCGGGGAGCTGTTTTTT,CASSPLHTGELFF
TRBJ2-1,TRBV14,NA,NA,TGTGCCAGCAGCCAACCTACCCTGACCGGTAATGAGCAGTTCTTC,CASSQPTLTGNEQFF
TRBJ2-3,TRBV11-2,NA,NA,TGTGCCAGCAGCTTAGGGGACACCCGCACAGATACGCAGTATTTT,CASSLGDTRTDTQYF
TRBJ2-5,TRBV30,TRBD1,few,TGTGCCTGGACCCGGACAGGGGGAGCGGGGTACTTC,CAWTRTGGAGYF
TRBJ2-5,TRBV7-8,TRBD2,few,TGTGCCAGCACCCGCCAGGCGATTCCGGGAGGGCTTATAGAGACCCAGTACTTC,CASTRQAIPGGLIETQYF
TRBJ2-5,TRBV6-5,NA,few,TGTGCCAGCAGTTACCGGGACGTAGAGACCCAGTACTTC,CASSYRDVETQYF
TRBJ2-5,TRBV7-2,NA,few,TGTGCCAGCAGCGCGGGCAGGACGGGGACCCAGTACTTC,CASSAGRTGTQYF
TRBJ1-5,TRBV4-1,NA,NA,TGCGCCAGCAGCCAAGTCGGGGGCAGGCACAATCAGCCCCAGCATTTT,CASSQVGGRHNQPQHF